The clone carrying this TCR beta chain appeared a few times. The antigen remains unidentified. Trimming shortened V by 8 bases and J by 0 bases, and 17 bases separated the two germline ends. The CDR3 is made up of 16 amino acids. Looked up from germline, CDR1 is SGHTA and CDR2 is FQGTGA. This specimen comes from a study of regulatory T cells in long-lasting Graves disease. On the study more broadly: Persistent cases were those of Graves' disease that involved over 5 years of antithyroid drugs with positive TSH receptor antibodies. Overall study findings and caveats: Accuracy may have been reduced by the small sample size. Those with persistent disease had in common more public clonotypes (about 3,000) than new patients (approximately 990).

The time point was: persistent/refractory GD, antithyroid drugs over 5 years with positive TRAb. PBMCs provided the RNA from which the TCR library was made. With iRepertoire HTBI primers and Arm-PCR of CDR3 regions, TCR beta libraries were built. Per the original methods: Taken together, the samples had 62 TRBV and roughly 15 TRBJ segments identified. TCRdb reprocessed the multiplex PCR reads with MiXCR, giving one entry per CDR3 protein. Here the V and J calls rest on TCRdb's processing, not on the authors' analysis. The sample lists around 510,000 distinct CDR3 sequences; about 20% were seen once. The sequences come from peripheral blood mononuclear cells (PBMCs), collected when the disease was refractory, from a patient treated with antithyroid drugs. The receptor comes from a female donor with Graves disease. The rearrangement uses TRBV7-3 and TRBJ1-5; D is unclear. In DNA form, the CDR3 reads TGTGCCAGCCCCTTGAAAGGACGTGGTAGCAATCAGCCCCAGCATTTT. This codes for CASPLKGRGSNQPQHF.